These T cell receptor beta chains were read from a single sample in a study of blood T cell repertoires in COVID-19. TCRdb keeps only in-frame clones here, not all; method: immunoSEQ multiplex PCR. Of under 70,000 clones in the sample, around 77% were seen once. Input material: peripheral blood. All receptors come from a human donor in a cohort sampled during active COVID-19. CDR3s include the opening cysteine and the closing phenylalanine or tryptophan. D genes are given only for firm matches. Only part of the rows carry a size: once, few, many, or a class if the clone is expanded.

j_gene,d_gene,v_gene,abundance,CDR3aa,CDR3nt
TRBJ2-3,TRBD2,TRBV6-2/TRBV6-3,NA,CASSTSLAGDYTQYF,TGTGCCAGCAGTACCTCACTAGCGGGAGATTATACGCAGTATTTT
TRBJ2-5,TRBD1,TRBV5-1,NA,CASSPPAAGGIETQYF,TGCGCCAGCAGCCCCCCCGCGGCAGGGGGAATAGAGACCCAGTACTTC
TRBJ1-1,NA,TRBV27,NA,CASSLKSGGGTEAFF,TGTGCCAGCAGTTTAAAGTCGGGGGGGGGCACTGAAGCTTTCTTT
TRBJ2-7,NA,TRBV24-1,NA,CATSENSGTSADEQYF,TGTGCCACCAGTGAAAACTCCGGGACTTCCGCCGACGAGCAGTACTTC
TRBJ2-3,NA,TRBV29-1,few,CSVAYSQITDTQYF,TGCAGCGTTGCGTATTCCCAGATTACAGATACGCAGTATTTT
TRBJ2-7,TRBD1,TRBV10-3,NA,CAIKRQGHEQYF,TGTGCCATCAAGAGACAGGGACACGAGCAGTACTTC
TRBJ2-3,NA,TRBV14,NA,CASSQALRLETTDTQYF,TGTGCCAGCAGCCAAGCTCTTAGACTCGAAACCACAGATACGCAGTATTTT
TRBJ1-1,TRBD1,TRBV25-1,NA,CASRQGYRTEAFF,TGTGCCAGCAGACAGGGGTATCGGACTGAAGCTTTCTTT
TRBJ2-7,NA,TRBV27,NA,CASKTPGQGGGSLPGGIF,TGTGCCAGCAAGACTCCCGGACAGGGTGGCGGGAGCCTCCCCGGAGGGATCTTC
TRBJ1-1,TRBD1,TRBV13,NA,CASSPRDRVANTEAFF,TGTGCCAGCAGCCCTAGGGACAGGGTAGCGAACACTGAAGCTTTCTTT
TRBJ2-7,TRBD2,TRBV7-9,few,CASSERRLAGSEQYF,TGTGCCAGCAGCGAACGCCGACTAGCGGGTAGCGAGCAGTACTTC
TRBJ1-5,NA,TRBV27,NA,CASSLQGLSNQPQHF,TGTGCCAGCAGTTTACAGGGACTAAGCAATCAGCCCCAGCATTTT
TRBJ1-2,TRBD1,TRBV6-2/TRBV6-3,NA,CASSYKGANGYTF,TGTGCCAGCAGTTACAAGGGGGCAAATGGCTACACCTTC
TRBJ2-7,NA,TRBV7-2,once,CASSLLRDGHYEQYF,TGTGCCAGCAGCCTCTTGCGGGACGGGCACTACGAGCAGTACTTC
TRBJ2-3,TRBD2,TRBV18,NA,CASSPPVKRESDTQYF,TGTGCCAGCTCACCACCGGTAAAGCGGGAATCCGATACGCAGTATTTT
TRBJ1-2,NA,TRBV10-3,NA,CAISQGTNYGYTF,TGTGCCATCAGTCAGGGTACTAACTATGGCTACACCTTC
TRBJ2-7,NA,TRBV19,NA,CASSTQGASYEQYF,TGTGCCAGTAGTACCCAAGGGGCTAGCTACGAGCAGTACTTC
TRBJ2-5,NA,TRBV2,NA,CASSYQETQYF,TGTGCCAGCAGCTATCAAGAGACCCAGTACTTC